This TCR beta chain is drawn from a study of blood T cells in healthy people across ages. As for this clonotype: Its antigen remains unknown.

Study results and caveats: There was a strong correlation between TCR beta diversity and naive T cell percentage. Possibly, changes in expanded clonotypes were confounded because donor CMV status was unknown.

Next came a second PCR, run for about 7 to 11 cycles, which used a sample-barcoded 5' primer along with a J-beta primer mix. From the 5' RACE reads, TCRdb called clonotypes with MiXCR, one entry per CDR3 protein. Of 800,000 to 950,000 distinct CDR3 sequences listed, under 40% are singletons. The length of the CDR3 is 15 residues. V was cut by 1 base and J by 3 bases, with 12 bases left in between. Germline values: CDR1 SGHTA, CDR2 FQGNSA. Ten milliliters of peripheral blood were drawn from each donor into EDTA-treated tubes. The sample was blood. The source of this sequence is a man in his late teens or twenties in good health. The rearrangement joins TRBV7-2 to TRBJ1-1; TRBD1 might be the D (5 bases). CDR3 region: CASSLGSGRYTEAFF. The CDR3 DNA reads as TGTGCCAGCAGCTTAGGGTCAGGGCGGTACACTGAAGCTTTCTTT.